This T cell receptor beta chain is drawn from a study of identical twins. Unique molecular identifiers were in the cDNA, with template-switch universal primer binding. TCRdb itself ran the 5' RACE reads through MiXCR, one entry per CDR3 protein. The sample shows about 550,000 distinct CDR3 sequences, around 24% of them seen only once. The CDR3 spans 12 residues. The germline V and J ends were trimmed by 3 bases and 0 bases, with 4 bases remaining between them. Germline values: CDR1 DFQATT, CDR2 SNEGSKA (reference sequence). The data were also submitted as part of a second study, on yellow fever vaccine responses in identical twins.

V gene TRBV20-1 combines with J gene TRBJ2-3, with D hard to call. What was sequenced was CD4+ T cells sorted from blood. The sequence derives from a young woman in good health. The CDR3 reads CSARTSTDTQYF. CDR3 in DNA: TGCAGTGCTAGGACTAGCACAGATACGCAGTATTTT.